The T cell receptor beta chain described here comes from a study of PD-1 blockade in classical Hodgkin lymphoma. Time point noted: cycle 4 day 1 (C4D1), after more than five weeks of nivolumab. Each patient's relapse followed autologous stem cell transplantation, and brentuximab vedotin exposure varied. Purification of CD4+ T cells from thawed PBMCs was performed via magnetic negative selection. Complete response, partial response or progressive disease constituted the best responses recorded. Per the germline V gene, CDR1 is SGHNT and CDR2 is YYREEE (reference sequence). V lost 3 bases, J lost 7 bases, and 10 bases lay in between. CDR3 length equals 12 residues. Generated by immunoSEQ multiplex PCR, the TCRdb table keeps only in-frame clones and is missing some. The repertoire has roughly 29,000 clones, approximately 80% of them found once; the top ten carry 0.55% to 0.7%.

The chain carries TRBV5-4 and TRBJ1-1; tentatively, D is TRBD1 (5 bases). The TCR originated in a human donor with classical Hodgkin lymphoma. The sequencing here drew on CD4+ T cells from blood, taken before the fourth cycle of nivolumab. The CDR3 sequence: CASSSGPHEAFF. The CDR3 DNA sequence: TGTGCCAGCAGCTCGGGACCCCATGAAGCTTTCTTT.